This T cell receptor beta chain derives from a study of cytomegalovirus exposure and HLA in healthy donors. Both 60 Vbeta primers and 13 Jbeta primers went into the PCR. Sequenced by immunoSEQ multiplex PCR; TCRdb stores in-frame clones only, minus some. The repertoire includes 93,000 or so clones, approximately 79% of them detected once, and 4% sits in the top ten. Unmatched junction bases numbered 5, after V lost 1 base and J lost 5 bases. The CDR3 spans 15 residues. CDR1 is SGHTA and CDR2 is FQGTGA in the germline V gene. The chain joins TRBV7-3 to TRBJ2-3; 8 bases agree with TRBD2. Sequenced: PBMCs. The sequence was collected from a man between 50 and 59 years old in good health and CMV-seropositive. The CDR3 DNA reads TGTGCCAGCAGCTTAATAGCGGGATCGGAAGATACGCAGTATTTT. The encoded protein is CASSLIAGSEDTQYF.